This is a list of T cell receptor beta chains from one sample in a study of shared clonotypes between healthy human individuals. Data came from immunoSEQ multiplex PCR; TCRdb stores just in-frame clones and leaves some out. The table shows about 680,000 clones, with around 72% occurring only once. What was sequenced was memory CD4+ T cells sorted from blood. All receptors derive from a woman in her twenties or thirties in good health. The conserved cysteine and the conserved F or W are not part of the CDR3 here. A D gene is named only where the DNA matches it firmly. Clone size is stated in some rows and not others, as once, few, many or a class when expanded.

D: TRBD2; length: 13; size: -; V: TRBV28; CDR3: ASGGTSGSTYEQY
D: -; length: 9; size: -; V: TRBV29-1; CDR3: SVDFVNEQF
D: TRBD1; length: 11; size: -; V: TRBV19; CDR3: ASSTDRGNEQF
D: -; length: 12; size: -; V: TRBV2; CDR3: ASTRRGPNQPQH
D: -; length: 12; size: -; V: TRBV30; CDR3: AWSSGGAYTEAF
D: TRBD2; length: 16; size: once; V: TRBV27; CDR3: ASSFQREGPSSYNEQF
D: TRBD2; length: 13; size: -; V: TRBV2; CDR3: ASSGERGSYNEQF
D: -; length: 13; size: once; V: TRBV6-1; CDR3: ASRSGTPNTGELF
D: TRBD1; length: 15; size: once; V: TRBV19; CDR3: ASSTPQGGRWDYGYT
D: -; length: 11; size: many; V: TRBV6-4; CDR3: ASSELANNEQF
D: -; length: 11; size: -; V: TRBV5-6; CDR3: ASSLQGADTQY
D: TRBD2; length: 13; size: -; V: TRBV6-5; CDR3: ASSSLAEGDYEQY
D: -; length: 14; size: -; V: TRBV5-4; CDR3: ASSLELIPGTDTQY
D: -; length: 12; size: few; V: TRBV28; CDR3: ASSLWSAGNTIY
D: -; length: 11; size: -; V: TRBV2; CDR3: ASLPGEFDGYT
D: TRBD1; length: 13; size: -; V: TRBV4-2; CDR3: ASSQGIGGHYEQY
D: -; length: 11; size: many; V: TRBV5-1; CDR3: ASSLLQAYEQY
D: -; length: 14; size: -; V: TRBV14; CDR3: ASSQRSWGRDYEQY
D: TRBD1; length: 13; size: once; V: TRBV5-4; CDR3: ASSSGGFDTDTQY
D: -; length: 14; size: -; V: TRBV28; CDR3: ASSLYGERPNTEAF